This entry features one T cell receptor beta chain sequence. Its antigen is as yet unknown. This record comes from a study of T cells after yellow fever vaccination. Study-level background: Any fraction with a low cell number was prepared using SMART-Seq v4 Ultra Low Input.

TCR cDNA, made by 5'RACE template switching, carried an added universal primer site and UMIs. In TCRdb, the 5' RACE reads were re-called with MiXCR into one record per CDR3 protein. The sample lists hundreds of thousands of distinct CDR3 sequences; around 13% were seen once. This CDR3 has 12 residues. Per the germline V gene, CDR1 is ENHRY and CDR2 is SYGVKD. J gave up 6 bases and V 7 bases, and 2 bases lay outside the gene matches. Study conclusions and caveats: Contaminating bulk clonotypes could be abundant in FACS-sorted repertoires. Of the clonotypes, a small share occurred in both CD4 and CD8 compartments.

The material sequenced was CD4+ T cells sorted from PBMCs, taken 15 days after the yellow fever booster vaccination. The gene calls are TRBV10-3 and TRBJ2-2; TRBD1 agrees at 7 bases. The TCR sequence derives from a man aged 18 to 35 who received the YFV17D yellow fever vaccine. The CDR3 here is CAITQGPGELFF. CDR3 coding DNA: TGTGCCATCACACAGGGGCCCGGGGAGCTGTTTTTT.